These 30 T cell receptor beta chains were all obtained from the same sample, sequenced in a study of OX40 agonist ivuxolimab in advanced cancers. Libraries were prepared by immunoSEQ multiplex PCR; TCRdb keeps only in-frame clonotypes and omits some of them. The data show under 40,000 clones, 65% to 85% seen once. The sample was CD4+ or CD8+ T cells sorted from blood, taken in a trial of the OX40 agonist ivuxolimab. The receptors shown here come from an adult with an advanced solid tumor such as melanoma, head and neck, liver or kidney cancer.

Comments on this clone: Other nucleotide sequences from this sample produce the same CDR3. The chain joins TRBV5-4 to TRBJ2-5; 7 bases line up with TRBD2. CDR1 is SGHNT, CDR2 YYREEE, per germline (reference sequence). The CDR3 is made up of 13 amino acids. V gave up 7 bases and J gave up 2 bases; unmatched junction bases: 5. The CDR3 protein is CASGAGDQETQYF. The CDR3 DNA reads TGTGCCAGCGGGGCGGGGGATCAAGAGACCCAGTACTTC. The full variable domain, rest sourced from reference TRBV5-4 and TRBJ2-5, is ETGVTQSPTHLIKTRGQQVTLRCSSQSGHNTVSWYQQALGQGPQFIFQYYREEENGRGNFPPRFSGLQFPNYSSELNVNALELDDSALYLCASGAGDQETQYFGPGTRLLVL.

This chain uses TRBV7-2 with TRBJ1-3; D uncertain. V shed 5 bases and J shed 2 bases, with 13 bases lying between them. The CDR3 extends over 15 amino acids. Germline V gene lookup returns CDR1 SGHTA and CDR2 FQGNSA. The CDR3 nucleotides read TGTGCCAGCAGCCCCCGATGGGGTCCTGGAAACACCATATATTTT. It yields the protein CASSPRWGPGNTIYF.

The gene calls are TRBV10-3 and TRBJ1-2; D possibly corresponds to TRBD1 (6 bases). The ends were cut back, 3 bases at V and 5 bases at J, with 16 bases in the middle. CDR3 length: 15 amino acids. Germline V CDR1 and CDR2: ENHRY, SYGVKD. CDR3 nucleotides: TGTGCCATCAGTGACGTTGACAGGACCTCATATGGCTACACCTTC. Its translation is CAISDVDRTSYGYTF.

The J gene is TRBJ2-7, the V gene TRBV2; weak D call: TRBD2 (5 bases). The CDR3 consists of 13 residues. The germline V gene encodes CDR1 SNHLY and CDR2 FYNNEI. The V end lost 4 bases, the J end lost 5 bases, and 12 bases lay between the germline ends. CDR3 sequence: CASSGGRGNEQYF. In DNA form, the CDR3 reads TGTGCCAGCAGTGGAGGGCGAGGGAACGAGCAGTACTTC.

In DNA, the CDR3 is TGTGCCAGCAGCAAATTGTGGACAGGCAACTCTGGAAACACCATATATTTT. Protein: CASSKLWTGNSGNTIYF. This rearrangement joins TRBV21-1 to TRBJ1-3; the table's D call TRBD1 went unverified against the DNA. TRBV21-1 is a known pseudogene. The CDR3 has 17 amino acids.

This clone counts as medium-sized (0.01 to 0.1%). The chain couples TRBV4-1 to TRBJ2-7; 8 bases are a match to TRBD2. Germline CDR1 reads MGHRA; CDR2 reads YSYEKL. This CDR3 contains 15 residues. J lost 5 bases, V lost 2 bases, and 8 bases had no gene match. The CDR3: CASSQRIGGEDEQYF. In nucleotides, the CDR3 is TGCGCCAGCAGCCAACGAATCGGGGGGGAAGACGAGCAGTACTTC.

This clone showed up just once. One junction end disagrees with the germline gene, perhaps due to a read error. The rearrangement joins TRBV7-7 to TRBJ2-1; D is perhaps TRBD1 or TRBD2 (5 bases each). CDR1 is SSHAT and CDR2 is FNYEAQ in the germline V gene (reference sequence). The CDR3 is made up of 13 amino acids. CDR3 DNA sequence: TGTGCTAGCAGCTCGAACGCCGGGACGGAGCAGTTCTTC. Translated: CASSSNAGTEQFF.

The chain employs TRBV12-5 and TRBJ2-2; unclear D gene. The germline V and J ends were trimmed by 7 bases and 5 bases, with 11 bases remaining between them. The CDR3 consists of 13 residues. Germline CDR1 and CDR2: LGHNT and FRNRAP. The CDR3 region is CASAADPTGELFF. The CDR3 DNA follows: TGTGCTAGTGCGGCAGACCCTACCGGGGAGCTGTTTTTT.

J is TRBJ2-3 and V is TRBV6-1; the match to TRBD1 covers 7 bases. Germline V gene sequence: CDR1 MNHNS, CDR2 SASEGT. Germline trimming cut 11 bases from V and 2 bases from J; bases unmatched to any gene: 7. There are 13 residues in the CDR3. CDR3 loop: CAGETGSTDTQYF. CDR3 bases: TGTGCCGGGGAGACAGGGTCCACAGATACGCAGTATTTT.

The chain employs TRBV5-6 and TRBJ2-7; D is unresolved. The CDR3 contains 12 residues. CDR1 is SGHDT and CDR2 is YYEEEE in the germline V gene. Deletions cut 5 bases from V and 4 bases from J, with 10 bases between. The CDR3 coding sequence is TGTGCCAGCAGTTTTGCGACTTACGAGCAGTACTTC. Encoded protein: CASSFATYEQYF.

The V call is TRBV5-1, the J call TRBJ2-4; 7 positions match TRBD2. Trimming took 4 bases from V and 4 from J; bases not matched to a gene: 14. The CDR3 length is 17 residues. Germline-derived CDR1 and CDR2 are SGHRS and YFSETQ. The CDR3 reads CASSPFSGAGTKNIQYF. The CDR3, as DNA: TGCGCCAGCAGCCCATTTTCAGGAGCGGGGACGAAAAACATTCAGTACTTC.

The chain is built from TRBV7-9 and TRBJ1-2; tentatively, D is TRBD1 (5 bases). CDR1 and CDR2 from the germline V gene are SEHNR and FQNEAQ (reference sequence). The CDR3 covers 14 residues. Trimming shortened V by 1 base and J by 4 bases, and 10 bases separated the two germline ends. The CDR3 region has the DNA TGTGCCAGCAGCTTAGGACAGCTTCTCTATGGCTACACCTTC. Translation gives CASSLGQLLYGYTF.

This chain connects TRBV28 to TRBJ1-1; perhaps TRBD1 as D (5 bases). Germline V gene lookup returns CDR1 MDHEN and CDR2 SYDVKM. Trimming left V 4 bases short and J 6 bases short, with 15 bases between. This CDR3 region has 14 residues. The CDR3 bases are TGTGCCAGCAGTTCGGACATGGCTTTGGCTGAAGCTTTCTTT. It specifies CASSSDMALAEAFF.

The CDR3 loop reads CASSLDRVGNTIYF. DNA of the CDR3: TGCGCCAGCAGCTTGGACAGGGTGGGAAACACCATATATTTT. J is TRBJ1-3 and V is TRBV5-1; the D gene is possibly TRBD1 (6 bases). V was cut by 0 bases and J by 4 bases, with 8 bases left in between. This CDR3 has 14 amino acids. The V gene's germline CDR1 is SGHRS and CDR2 YFSETQ.

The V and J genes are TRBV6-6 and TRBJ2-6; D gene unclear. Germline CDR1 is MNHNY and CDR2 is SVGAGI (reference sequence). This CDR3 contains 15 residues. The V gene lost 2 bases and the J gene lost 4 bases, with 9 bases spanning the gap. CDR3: CASSYTSSGANVLTF. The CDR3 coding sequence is TGTGCCAGCAGTTACACCTCATCAGGGGCCAACGTCCTGACTTTC.

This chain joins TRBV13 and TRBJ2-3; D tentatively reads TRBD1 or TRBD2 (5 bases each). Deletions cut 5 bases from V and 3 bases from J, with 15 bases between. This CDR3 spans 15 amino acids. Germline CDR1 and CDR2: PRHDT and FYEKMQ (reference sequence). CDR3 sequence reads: CASSSAGTLTDTQYF. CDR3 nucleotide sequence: TGTGCCAGCAGCAGCGCCGGGACCTTAACAGATACGCAGTATTTT.

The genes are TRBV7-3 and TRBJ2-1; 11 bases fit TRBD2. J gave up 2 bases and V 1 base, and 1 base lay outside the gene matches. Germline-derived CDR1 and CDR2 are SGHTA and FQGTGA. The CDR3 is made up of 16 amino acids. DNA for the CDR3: TGTGCCAGCAGCTTAAATAGCGGGAGGGCCTACAATGAGCAGTTCTTC. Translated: CASSLNSGRAYNEQFF.

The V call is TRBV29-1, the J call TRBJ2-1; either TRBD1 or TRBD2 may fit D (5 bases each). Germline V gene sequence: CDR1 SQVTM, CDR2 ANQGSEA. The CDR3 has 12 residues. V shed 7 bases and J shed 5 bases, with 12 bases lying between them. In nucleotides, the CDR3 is TGCAGCGCGGGGCTCTGGGACAATGAGCAGTTCTTC. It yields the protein CSAGLWDNEQFF.

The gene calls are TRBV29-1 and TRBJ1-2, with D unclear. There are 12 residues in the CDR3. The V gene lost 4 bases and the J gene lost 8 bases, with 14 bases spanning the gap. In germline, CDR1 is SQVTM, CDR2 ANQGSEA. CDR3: CSVVRTQGGYTF. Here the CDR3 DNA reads TGCAGCGTTGTTAGGACCCAAGGGGGCTACACCTTC.

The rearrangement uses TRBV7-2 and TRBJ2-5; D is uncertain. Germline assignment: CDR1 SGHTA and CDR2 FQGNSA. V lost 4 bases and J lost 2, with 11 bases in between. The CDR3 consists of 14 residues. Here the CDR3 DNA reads TGTGCCAGCAGCTCGATTTCAAAGCAAGAGACCCAGTACTTC. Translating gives CASSSISKQETQYF.

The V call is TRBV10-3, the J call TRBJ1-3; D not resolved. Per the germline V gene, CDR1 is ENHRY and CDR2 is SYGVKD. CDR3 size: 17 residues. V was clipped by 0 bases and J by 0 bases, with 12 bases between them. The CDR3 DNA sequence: TGTGCCATCAGTGAGTCGATAGGCAGAAGCTCTGGAAACACCATATATTTT. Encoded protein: CAISESIGRSSGNTIYF.

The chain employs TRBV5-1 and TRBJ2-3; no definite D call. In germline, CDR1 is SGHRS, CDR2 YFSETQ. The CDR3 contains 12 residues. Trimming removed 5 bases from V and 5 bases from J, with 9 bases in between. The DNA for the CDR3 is TGCGCCAGCAGACCTTCGGGAGATACGCAGTATTTT. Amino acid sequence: CASRPSGDTQYF. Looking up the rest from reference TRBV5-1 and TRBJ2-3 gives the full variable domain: KAGVTQTPRYLIKTRGQQVTLSCSPISGHRSVSWYQQTPGQGLQFLFEYFSETQRNKGNFPGRFSGRQFSNSRSEMNVSTLELGDSALYLCASRPSGDTQYFGPGTRLTVL.

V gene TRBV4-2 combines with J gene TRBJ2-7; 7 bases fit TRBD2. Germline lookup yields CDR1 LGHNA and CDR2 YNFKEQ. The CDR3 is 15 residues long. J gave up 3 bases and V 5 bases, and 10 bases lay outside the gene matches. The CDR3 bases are TGTGCCAGCAGCGGAGCGGGGACCATGAGCTACGAGCAGTACTTC. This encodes CASSGAGTMSYEQYF.

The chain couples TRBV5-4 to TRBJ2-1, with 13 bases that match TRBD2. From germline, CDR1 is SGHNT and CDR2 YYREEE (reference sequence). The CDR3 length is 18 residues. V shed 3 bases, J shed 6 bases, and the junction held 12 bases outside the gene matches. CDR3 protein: CASSSPTSGGARGNEQFF. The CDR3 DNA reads TGTGCCAGCAGCTCGCCAACTAGCGGGGGGGCCCGTGGCAATGAGCAGTTCTTC. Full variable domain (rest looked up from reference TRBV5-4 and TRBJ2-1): ETGVTQSPTHLIKTRGQQVTLRCSSQSGHNTVSWYQQALGQGPQFIFQYYREEENGRGNFPPRFSGLQFPNYSSELNVNALELDDSALYLCASSSPTSGGARGNEQFFGPGTRLTVL.

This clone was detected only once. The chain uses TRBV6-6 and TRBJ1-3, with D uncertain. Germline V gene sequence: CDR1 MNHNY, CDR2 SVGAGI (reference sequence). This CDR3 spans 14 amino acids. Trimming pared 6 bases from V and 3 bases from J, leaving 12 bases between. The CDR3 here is CASRPPTGGNTIYF. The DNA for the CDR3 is TGTGCCAGCAGACCCCCCACCGGTGGAAACACCATATATTTT.

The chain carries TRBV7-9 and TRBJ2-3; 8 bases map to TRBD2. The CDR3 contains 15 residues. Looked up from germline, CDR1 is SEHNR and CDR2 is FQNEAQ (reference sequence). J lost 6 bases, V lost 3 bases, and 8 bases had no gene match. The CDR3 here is CASSFREGGPDTQYF. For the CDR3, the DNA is TGTGCCAGCAGCTTTCGGGAGGGGGGACCCGATACGCAGTATTTT.

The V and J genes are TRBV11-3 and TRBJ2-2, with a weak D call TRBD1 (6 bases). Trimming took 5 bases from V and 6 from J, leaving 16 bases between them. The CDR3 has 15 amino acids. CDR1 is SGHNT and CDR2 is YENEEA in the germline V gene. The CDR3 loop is CASSPRHPGAGELFF. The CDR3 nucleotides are TGTGCCAGCAGCCCCAGGCACCCAGGGGCCGGGGAGCTGTTTTTT.

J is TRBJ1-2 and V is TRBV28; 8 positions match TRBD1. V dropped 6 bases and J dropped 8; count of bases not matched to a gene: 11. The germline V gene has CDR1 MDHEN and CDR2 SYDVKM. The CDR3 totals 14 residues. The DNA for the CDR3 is TGTGCCAGCAGACCATCCACAGGGGGGAAGGGCTACACCTTC. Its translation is CASRPSTGGKGYTF.

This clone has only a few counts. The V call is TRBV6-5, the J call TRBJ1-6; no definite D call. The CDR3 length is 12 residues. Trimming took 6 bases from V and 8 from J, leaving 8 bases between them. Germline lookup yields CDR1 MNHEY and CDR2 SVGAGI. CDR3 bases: TGTGCCAGCAGCAGGTCGTATTCACCCCTCCACTTT. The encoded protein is CASSRSYSPLHF.

This CDR3 reads CASSYSEGGTEAFF. The DNA of the CDR3 is TGTGCCAGCAGTTACTCGGAGGGAGGGACTGAAGCTTTCTTT. The chain combines TRBV6-6 with TRBJ1-1, with D uncertain. V was trimmed by 0 bases and J by 5 bases, leaving 10 bases between them. The CDR3 is made up of 14 amino acids. Germline loops: CDR1 MNHNY, CDR2 SVGAGI (reference sequence).